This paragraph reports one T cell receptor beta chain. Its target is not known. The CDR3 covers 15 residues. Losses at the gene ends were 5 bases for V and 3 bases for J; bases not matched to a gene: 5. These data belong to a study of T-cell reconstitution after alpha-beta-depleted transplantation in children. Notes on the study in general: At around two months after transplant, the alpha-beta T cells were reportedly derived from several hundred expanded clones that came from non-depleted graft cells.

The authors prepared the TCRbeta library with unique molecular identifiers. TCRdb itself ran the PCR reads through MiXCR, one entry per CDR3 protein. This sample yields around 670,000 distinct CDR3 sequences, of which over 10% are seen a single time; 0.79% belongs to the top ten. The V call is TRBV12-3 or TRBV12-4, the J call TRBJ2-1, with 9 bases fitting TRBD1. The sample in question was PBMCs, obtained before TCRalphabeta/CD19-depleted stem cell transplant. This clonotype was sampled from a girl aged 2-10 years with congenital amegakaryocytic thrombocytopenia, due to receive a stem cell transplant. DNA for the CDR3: TGTGCCAGCAGTCCTACGGGACAGGGCTACAATGAGCAGTTCTTC. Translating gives CASSPTGQGYNEQFF.